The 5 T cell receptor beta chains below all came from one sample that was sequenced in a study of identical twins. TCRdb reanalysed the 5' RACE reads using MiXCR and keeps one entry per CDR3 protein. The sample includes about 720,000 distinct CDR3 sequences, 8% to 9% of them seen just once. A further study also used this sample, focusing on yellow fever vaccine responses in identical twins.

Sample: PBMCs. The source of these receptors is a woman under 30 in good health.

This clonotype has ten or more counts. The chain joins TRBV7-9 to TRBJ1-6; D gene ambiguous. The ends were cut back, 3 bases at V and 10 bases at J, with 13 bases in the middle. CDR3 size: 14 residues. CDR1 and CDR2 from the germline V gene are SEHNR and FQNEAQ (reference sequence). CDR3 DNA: TGTGCCAGCAGCTTGACCCTCGTCAACTCACCCCTCCACTTT. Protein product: CASSLTLVNSPLHF.

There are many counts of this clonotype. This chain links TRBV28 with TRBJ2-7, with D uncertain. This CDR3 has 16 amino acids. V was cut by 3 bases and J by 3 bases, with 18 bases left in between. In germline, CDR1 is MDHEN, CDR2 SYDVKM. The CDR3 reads CASSLGESGRYYEQYF. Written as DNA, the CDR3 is TGTGCCAGCAGTTTGGGTGAGTCAGGACGGTACTACGAGCAGTACTTC.

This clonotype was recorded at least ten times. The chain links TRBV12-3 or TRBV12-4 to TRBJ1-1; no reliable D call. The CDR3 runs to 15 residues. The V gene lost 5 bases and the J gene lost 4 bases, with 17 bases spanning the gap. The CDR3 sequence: CASSANPGRGTEAFF. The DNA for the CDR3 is TGTGCCAGCAGTGCTAACCCCGGACGTGGCACTGAAGCTTTCTTT.

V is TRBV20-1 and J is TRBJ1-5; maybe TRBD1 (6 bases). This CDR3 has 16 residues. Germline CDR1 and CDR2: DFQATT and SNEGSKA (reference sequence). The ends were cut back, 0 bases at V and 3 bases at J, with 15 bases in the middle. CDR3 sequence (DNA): TGCAGTGCTAGAGATATTGTCAGGACAGCCAATCAGCCCCAGCATTTT. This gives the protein CSARDIVRTANQPQHF.

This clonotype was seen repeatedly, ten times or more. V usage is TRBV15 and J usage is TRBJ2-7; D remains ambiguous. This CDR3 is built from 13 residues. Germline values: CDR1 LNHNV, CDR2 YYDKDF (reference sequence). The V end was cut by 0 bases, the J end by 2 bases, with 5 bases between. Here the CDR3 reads CATSREITYEQYF. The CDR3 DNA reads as TGTGCCACCAGCAGAGAAATTACCTACGAGCAGTACTTC.